The rows below give T cell receptor beta chains drawn from one sample of a study of blood T cell repertoires in COVID-19. Some clones are missing from TCRdb's copy, which holds only in-frame ones; the method was immunoSEQ multiplex PCR. The sample comprises 210,000 or so clones, about 86% of which are singletons, and 3% to 3.5% rests with the top ten. Sequencing was performed on PBMCs or T cells enriched from blood (not recorded which). The receptors derive from a woman in her forties or fifties in a cohort exposed to, infected with or recovered from COVID-19 (not recorded which). CDR3s include the opening cysteine and the closing phenylalanine or tryptophan. D genes are given only for firm matches. Rows may omit the clone size; those that give it use once, few, many or a size class.

cdr3_aa,cdr3_nt,clone_size,j_call,d_call,v_call
CASTMTSGGNTGELFF,TGTGCCAGCACGATGACTAGCGGGGGGAACACCGGGGAGCTGTTTTTT,NA,TRBJ2-2,TRBD2,TRBV27
CASSIRQGAVSGTEAFF,TGTGCCAGTAGTATCCGGCAGGGGGCTGTTTCGGGCACTGAAGCTTTCTTT,NA,TRBJ1-1,TRBD1,TRBV19
CASSRAGTYEQYF,TGTGCCAGCTCAAGGGCAGGGACCTACGAGCAGTACTTC,few,TRBJ2-7,NA,TRBV5-6
CASSLVGRTEAFF,TGTGCCAGCAGCTTAGTCGGTAGAACTGAAGCTTTCTTT,NA,TRBJ1-1,NA,TRBV11-2
CASSQATTGELFF,TGTGCCAGCAGCCAAGCAACCACCGGGGAGCTGTTTTTT,few,TRBJ2-2,NA,TRBV27
CASRTNPRQGSYEQYF,TGCGCCAGCAGAACTAACCCCCGACAGGGCTCCTACGAGCAGTACTTC,few,TRBJ2-7,TRBD1,TRBV5-1
CAISDPRDRDGYTF,TGTGCCATCAGTGACCCGCGCGACAGGGATGGCTACACCTTC,NA,TRBJ1-2,TRBD1,TRBV10-3
CASSQAGSPTNGYTF,TGCGCCAGCAGCCAAGCAGGGTCCCCAACCAATGGCTACACCTTC,NA,TRBJ1-2,NA,TRBV4-3
CAWSVPTTRLGGYGYTF,TGTGCCTGGAGTGTACCTACAACGCGTTTGGGGGGTTATGGCTACACCTTC,NA,TRBJ1-2,NA,TRBV30
CASNEDSSYEQYF,TGTGCCAGCAACGAGGACAGCTCCTACGAGCAGTACTTC,NA,TRBJ2-7,NA,TRBV12-3/TRBV12-4
CASSKQGSGNTIYF,TGTGCCAGCAGTAAACAGGGCTCTGGAAACACCATATATTTT,NA,TRBJ1-3,NA,TRBV6-5
CASSLATITDTQYF,TGCGCCAGCAGCTTGGCGACTATCACAGATACGCAGTATTTT,NA,TRBJ2-3,NA,TRBV5-1
CASSQISGQGGSGANVLTF,TGTGCCAGCAGCCAAATAAGCGGACAGGGTGGCTCTGGGGCCAACGTCCTGACTTTC,NA,TRBJ2-6,TRBD1,TRBV4-2
CASSFRGTGHDGYTF,TGTGCCAGCAGCTTTAGGGGGACAGGTCACGATGGCTACACCTTC,NA,TRBJ1-2,TRBD1,TRBV7-9
CASSLGSGGQPQHF,TGTGCCAGCAGCTTAGGCTCAGGTGGACAGCCCCAGCATTTT,NA,TRBJ1-5,NA,TRBV11-2
CASSLGTGEVYTF,TGCGCCAGCAGCTTGGGGACAGGGGAGGTATACACCTTC,NA,TRBJ1-2,TRBD1,TRBV5-1
CASSQDEGRGSTEAFF,TGCGCCAGCAGCCAAGACGAAGGCAGGGGAAGTACTGAAGCTTTCTTT,few,TRBJ1-1,NA,TRBV4-3
CASSKVPTGGGNTEAFF,TGTGCCAGCAGCAAAGTCCCCACAGGGGGCGGGAACACTGAAGCTTTCTTT,NA,TRBJ1-1,NA,TRBV21-1
CASSLEAGGSDTQYF,TGTGCCAGCAGCTTAGAAGCGGGGGGGAGCGATACGCAGTATTTT,NA,TRBJ2-3,TRBD2,TRBV13
CASSSLDNYYGYTF,TGTGCCAGCAGTTCCTTAGATAATTACTATGGCTACACCTTC,NA,TRBJ1-2,NA,TRBV6-5
CACLTGTVNSPLHF,TGTGCCTGCCTTACCGGGACAGTTAATTCACCCCTCCACTTT,NA,TRBJ1-6,TRBD1,TRBV30
CATRLAGAYEQYF,TGTGCCACCAGACTAGCGGGGGCTTACGAGCAGTACTTC,once,TRBJ2-7,TRBD2,TRBV30
CASSLSGGPYEQYF,TGTGCCAGCAGCTTAAGCGGGGGGCCCTACGAGCAGTACTTC,NA,TRBJ2-7,TRBD2,TRBV11-2
CATSEGDFAGTQYF,TGTGCCACCAGTGAAGGGGACTTCGCAGGTACGCAGTATTTT,NA,TRBJ2-3,NA,TRBV24-1
CASRLNRGSNTEAFF,TGTGCCAGTAGACTCAACAGGGGGTCTAACACTGAAGCTTTCTTT,NA,TRBJ1-1,TRBD1,TRBV19
CAWNPGVDTGELFF,TGTGCCTGGAACCCAGGGGTGGACACCGGGGAGCTGTTTTTT,NA,TRBJ2-2,NA,TRBV30
CASSPSVTGELFF,TGTGCCAGCAGTCCCTCGGTCACCGGGGAGCTGTTTTTT,NA,TRBJ2-2,NA,TRBV12-3/TRBV12-4
CASSPPGISGNTIYF,TGTGCCAGCAGCCCCCCGGGGATCTCTGGAAACACCATATATTTT,NA,TRBJ1-3,NA,TRBV7-2
CASTARDRGTGELFF,TGTGCCAGCACCGCCCGGGACAGGGGAACCGGGGAGCTGTTTTTT,NA,TRBJ2-2,TRBD1,TRBV9
CASSQPGTGGNEKLFF,TGCGCCAGCAGCCAGCCTGGGACAGGGGGGAATGAAAAACTGTTTTTT,NA,TRBJ1-4,TRBD1,TRBV4-1
CASSSPGLAEIQYF,TGTGCCAGCAGCTCACCTGGACTAGCGGAGATACAGTACTTC,many,TRBJ2-7,TRBD2,TRBV7-2
CASSQQMQETQYF,TGTGCCAGCAGCCAACAAATGCAAGAGACCCAGTACTTC,NA,TRBJ2-5,NA,TRBV7-3
CASSPGTRLANTGELFF,TGTGCCAGTAGCCCTGGTACCCGACTAGCGAACACCGGGGAGCTGTTTTTT,NA,TRBJ2-2,NA,TRBV19
CASSLKHRLETQYF,TGTGCCAGCAGTTTGAAACACCGCCTGGAGACCCAGTACTTC,NA,TRBJ2-5,NA,TRBV28
CASSPSRQVNQPQHF,TGTGCCAGCAGCCCCTCCCGACAGGTTAATCAGCCCCAGCATTTT,few,TRBJ1-5,NA,TRBV16
CASSIHRRVSFF,TGTGCCAGCAGCATTCACCGCAGGGTTTCTTTCTTT,NA,TRBJ1-1,NA,TRBV12-3/TRBV12-4
CASSPGSGEETQYF,TGTGCCAGCAGCCCGGGTAGCGGAGAAGAGACCCAGTACTTC,once,TRBJ2-5,NA,TRBV9
CASSSPDRDYGTGELFF,TGTGCCAGCAGCTCGCCGGACAGGGACTATGGGACCGGGGAGCTGTTTTTT,NA,TRBJ2-2,NA,TRBV7-6
CASSESPGVQETQYF,TGTGCCAGCAGTGAATCTCCAGGGGTCCAAGAGACCCAGTACTTC,NA,TRBJ2-5,NA,TRBV25-1
CASSRPGRGSPLHF,TGTGCCAGCTCACGCCCGGGCCGGGGTTCACCCCTCCACTTT,NA,TRBJ1-6,NA,TRBV18
CASSLATGGLTGELFF,TGCGCCAGCAGCCTAGCGACAGGGGGCCTCACCGGGGAGCTGTTTTTT,NA,TRBJ2-2,TRBD1,TRBV5-1
CASSYLRGGETQYF,TGTGCCAGCAGTTACCTGCGGGGGGGAGAGACCCAGTACTTC,NA,TRBJ2-5,TRBD2,TRBV6-5
CASRGRANYGYTF,TGTGCCAGCAGGGGCAGGGCGAACTATGGCTACACCTTC,NA,TRBJ1-2,NA,TRBV6-5
CASSPGLVNDEQFF,TGCGCCAGCAGCCCGGGACTAGTTAACGATGAGCAGTTCTTC,NA,TRBJ2-1,TRBD2,TRBV4-3
CASSEPGGISYEQYF,TGTGCCAGCAGCGAGCCAGGGGGCATCTCCTACGAGCAGTACTTC,NA,TRBJ2-7,TRBD1,TRBV5-6
CASSLRGGNYGYTF,TGTGCCAGCAGCTTGAGGGGGGGAAACTATGGCTACACCTTC,NA,TRBJ1-2,NA,TRBV5-4
CASSLGQGGTEAFF,TGCGCCAGCAGCTTGGGACAGGGGGGAACTGAAGCTTTCTTT,NA,TRBJ1-1,TRBD1,TRBV5-1
CAMAYDRNTEAFF,TGTGCCATGGCGTATGACAGGAACACTGAAGCTTTCTTT,few,TRBJ1-1,NA,TRBV10-3